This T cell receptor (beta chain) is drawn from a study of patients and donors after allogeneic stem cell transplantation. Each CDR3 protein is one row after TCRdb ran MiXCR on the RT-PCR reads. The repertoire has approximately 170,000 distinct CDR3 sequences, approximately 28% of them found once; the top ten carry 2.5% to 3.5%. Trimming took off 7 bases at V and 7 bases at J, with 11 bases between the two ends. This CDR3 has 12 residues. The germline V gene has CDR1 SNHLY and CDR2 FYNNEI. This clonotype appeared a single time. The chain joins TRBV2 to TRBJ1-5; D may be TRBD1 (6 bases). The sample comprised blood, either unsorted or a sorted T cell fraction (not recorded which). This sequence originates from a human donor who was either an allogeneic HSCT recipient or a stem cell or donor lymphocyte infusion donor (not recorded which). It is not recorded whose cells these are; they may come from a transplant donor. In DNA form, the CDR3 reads TGTGCCAGCATGGGTGGGGGCCAGCCCCAGCATTTT. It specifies CASMGGGQPQHF.